This T cell receptor (beta chain) came from a study of cytotoxic CD8 clonotypes in ibrutinib-treated CLL. Background on the study: Samples averaged approximately 240,000 productive templates and just under 95,000 productive rearrangements.

This clone was recorded once. The antigen is undetermined. Germline V gene data show CDR1 as MNHEY and CDR2 as SMNVEV (reference sequence). The CDR3 extends over 16 amino acids. Study-level results: Clonality increased at ibrutinib response and stayed stable in sustained remission. At progression, however, it fell back toward baseline. Measured clonality at baseline was greater than in age-matched healthy donors and tracked with circulating CD8+ T-cell counts.

Targeted sequencing depth ranged from 1 in 200,000 to 1 in 1 million T cells. Produced via immunoSEQ multiplex PCR; TCRdb's table is partial and in-frame only. The data contain about 97,000 clones, about 78% of them seen just once; the ten biggest clones take up about 32%. This sequence was found in a human donor with chronic lymphocytic leukemia. The material was PBMCs, obtained after 12 months of ibrutinib treatment. The chain carries TRBV27 and TRBJ2-5; D unresolved. The closer fit of TRBJ2-7 to the DNA end suggests the J call may be wrong. The CDR3 spells CASTRIPNSVGYEQYF. The CDR3 nucleotides are TGTGCCAGCACCCGGATTCCCAACAGCGTCGGATACGAGCAGTACTTC.